This T cell receptor beta chain was documented in a study of cytomegalovirus exposure and HLA in healthy donors. Study-wide results and limits: A later analysis showed TCR association rates differing by HLA locus, peaking at DRB1 and lowest at HLA-C.

PCR employed 60 Vbeta and 13 Jbeta primers. TCRdb's copy holds only in-frame clones and misses some; the assay was immunoSEQ multiplex PCR. Here the sample table reports under 75,000 clones. CDR3 length: 15 residues. The germline gives CDR1 MDHEN, CDR2 SYDVKM. J was trimmed by 8 bases and V by 5 bases; bases with no gene match: 12. On this clone: The antigen remains unidentified.

Sequenced input: PBMCs. The gene calls are TRBV28 and TRBJ1-2; 9 bases fit TRBD1. This clonotype was sampled from a female donor in good health and CMV-seropositive. CDR3 nucleotides: TGTGCCAGCAGTCTAACGGGACAGGGCTTCGGGGGCTACACCTTC. This encodes CASSLTGQGFGGYTF.